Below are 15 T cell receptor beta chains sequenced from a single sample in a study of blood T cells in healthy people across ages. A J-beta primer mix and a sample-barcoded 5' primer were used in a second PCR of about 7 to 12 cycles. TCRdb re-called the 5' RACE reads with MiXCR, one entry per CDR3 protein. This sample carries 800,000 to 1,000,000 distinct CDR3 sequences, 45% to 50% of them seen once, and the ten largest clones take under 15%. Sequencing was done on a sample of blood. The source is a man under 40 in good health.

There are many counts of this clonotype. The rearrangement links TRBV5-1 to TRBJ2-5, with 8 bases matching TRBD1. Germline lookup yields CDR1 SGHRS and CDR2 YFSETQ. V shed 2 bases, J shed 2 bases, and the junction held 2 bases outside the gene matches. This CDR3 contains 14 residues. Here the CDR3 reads CASSLYRGQETQYF. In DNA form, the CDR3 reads TGCGCCAGCAGCTTATACAGGGGGCAAGAGACCCAGTACTTC.

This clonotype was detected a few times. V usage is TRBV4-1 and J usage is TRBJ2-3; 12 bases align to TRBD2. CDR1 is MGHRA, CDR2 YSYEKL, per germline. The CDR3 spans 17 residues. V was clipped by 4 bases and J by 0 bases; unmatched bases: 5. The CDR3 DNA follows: TGCGCCAGCAGCCGATCACTAGCGGGGGGTAGCACAGATACGCAGTATTTT. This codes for CASSRSLAGGSTDTQYF.

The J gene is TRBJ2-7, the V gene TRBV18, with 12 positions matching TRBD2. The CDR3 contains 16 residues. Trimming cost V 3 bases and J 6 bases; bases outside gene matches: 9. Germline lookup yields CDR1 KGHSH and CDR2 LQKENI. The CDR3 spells CASSPSLTSGGVEQYF. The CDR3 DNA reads TGTGCCAGCTCACCGTCATTGACTAGCGGGGGAGTCGAGCAGTACTTC.

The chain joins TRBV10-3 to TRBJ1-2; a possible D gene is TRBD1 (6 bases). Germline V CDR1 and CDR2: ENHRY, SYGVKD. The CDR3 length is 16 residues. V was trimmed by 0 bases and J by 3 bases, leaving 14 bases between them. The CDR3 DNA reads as TGTGCCATCAGTGAGTCGAAGACCAGGGGCGACTATGGCTACACCTTC. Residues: CAISESKTRGDYGYTF.

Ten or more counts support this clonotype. The CDR3, as DNA: TGCGCCAGCAGTCCCGAGGGGGATACGCAGTATTTT. Its protein product is CASSPEGDTQYF. This chain connects TRBV5-1 to TRBJ2-3, with D perhaps given as TRBD1 or TRBD2 (5 bases each). Trimming cost V 5 bases and J 6 bases, with 10 bases left between them. Germline V lookup: CDR1 SGHRS, CDR2 YFSETQ. This CDR3 region has 12 residues.

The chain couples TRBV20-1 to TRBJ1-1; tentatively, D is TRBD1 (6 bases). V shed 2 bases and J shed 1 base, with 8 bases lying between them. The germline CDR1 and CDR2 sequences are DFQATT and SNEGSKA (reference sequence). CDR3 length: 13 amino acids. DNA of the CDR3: TGCAGTGCTAGACCGGACAGGAACACTGAAGCTTTCTTT. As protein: CSARPDRNTEAFF.

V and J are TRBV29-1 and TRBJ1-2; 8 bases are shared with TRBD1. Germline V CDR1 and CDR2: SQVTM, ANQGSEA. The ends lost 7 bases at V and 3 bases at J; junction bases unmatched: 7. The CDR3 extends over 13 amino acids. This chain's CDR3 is CSAVPDRDYGYTF. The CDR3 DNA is TGCAGCGCTGTCCCGGACAGGGACTATGGCTACACCTTC.

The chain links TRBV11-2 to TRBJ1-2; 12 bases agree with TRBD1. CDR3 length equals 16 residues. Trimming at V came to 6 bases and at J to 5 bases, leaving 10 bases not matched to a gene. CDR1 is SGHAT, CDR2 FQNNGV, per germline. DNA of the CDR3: TGTGCCAGCAGACCGCCGGGACAGGGGGCGCGGTATGGCTACACCTTC. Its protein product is CASRPPGQGARYGYTF.

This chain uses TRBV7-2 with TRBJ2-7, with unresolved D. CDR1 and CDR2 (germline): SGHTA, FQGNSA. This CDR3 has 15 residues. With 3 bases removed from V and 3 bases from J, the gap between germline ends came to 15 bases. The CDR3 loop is CASSLPYLWDYEQYF. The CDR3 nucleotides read TGTGCCAGCAGCTTGCCCTACCTCTGGGACTACGAGCAGTACTTC.

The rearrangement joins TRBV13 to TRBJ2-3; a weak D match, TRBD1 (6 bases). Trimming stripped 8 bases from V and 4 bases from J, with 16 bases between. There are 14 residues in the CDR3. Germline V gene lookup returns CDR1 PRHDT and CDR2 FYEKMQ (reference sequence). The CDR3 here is CASSLPGASDTQYF. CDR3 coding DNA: TGTGCCAGCTCCCTCCCAGGGGCATCAGATACGCAGTATTTT.

The CDR3 DNA is TGCAGTGCTAAAGGGACAGGGGACAATGAGCAGTTCTTC. Translation gives CSAKGTGDNEQFF. The V gene is TRBV20-1, the J gene TRBJ2-1, with 10 bases matching TRBD1. With V trimmed by 4 bases and J by 5 bases, 2 bases remained unmatched. CDR3 length: 13 residues. Germline CDR1 DFQATT, CDR2 SNEGSKA (reference sequence).

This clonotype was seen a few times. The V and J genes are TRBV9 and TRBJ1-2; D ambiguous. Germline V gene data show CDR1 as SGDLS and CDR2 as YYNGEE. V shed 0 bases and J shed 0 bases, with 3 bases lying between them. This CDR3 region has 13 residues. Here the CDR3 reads CASSVDTNYGYTF. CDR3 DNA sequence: TGTGCCAGCAGCGTAGATACTAACTATGGCTACACCTTC. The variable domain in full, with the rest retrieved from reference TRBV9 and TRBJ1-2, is DSGVTQTPKHLITATGQRVTLRCSPRSGDLSVYWYQQSLDQGLQFLIQYYNGEERAKGNILERFSAQQFPDLHSELNLSSLELGDSALYFCASSVDTNYGYTFGSGTRLTVV.

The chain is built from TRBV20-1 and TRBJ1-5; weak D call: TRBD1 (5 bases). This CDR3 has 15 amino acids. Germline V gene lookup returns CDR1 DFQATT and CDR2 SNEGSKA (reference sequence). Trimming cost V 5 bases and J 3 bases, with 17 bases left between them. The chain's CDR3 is CSAPRDGLINQPQHF. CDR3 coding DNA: TGCAGTGCTCCTCGGGACGGCCTGATCAATCAGCCCCAGCATTTT.

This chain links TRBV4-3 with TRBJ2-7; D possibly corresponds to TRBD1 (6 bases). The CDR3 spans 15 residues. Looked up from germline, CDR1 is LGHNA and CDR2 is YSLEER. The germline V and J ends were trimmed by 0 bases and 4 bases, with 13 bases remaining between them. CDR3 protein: CASSQDRDNIYEQYF. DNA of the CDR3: TGCGCCAGCAGCCAAGACCGGGACAATATATACGAGCAGTACTTC.

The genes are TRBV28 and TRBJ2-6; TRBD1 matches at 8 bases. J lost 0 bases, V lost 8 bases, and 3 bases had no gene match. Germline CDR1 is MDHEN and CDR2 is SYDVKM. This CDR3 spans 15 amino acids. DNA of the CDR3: TGTGCCAGCGGTACAGGGGGCTCTGGGGCCAACGTCCTGACTTTC. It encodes CASGTGGSGANVLTF.